Listed here are 16 T cell receptor beta chains from one sample, sequenced in a study of cytomegalovirus exposure and HLA in healthy donors. With 60 Vbeta and 13 Jbeta primers, the PCR was carried out. Clones were read by immunoSEQ multiplex PCR, and TCRdb kept only the in-frame ones, dropping some. Of 65,000 to 95,000 clones in the sample, about 80% are singletons; the top ten hold more than 2.5%. Sequenced material: PBMCs. These receptors originate from a man aged 50 or older in good health and CMV-seronegative.

V usage is TRBV9 and J usage is TRBJ1-2; TRBD1 is a possible D gene (6 bases). The V and J ends lost 4 bases and 0 bases respectively, with 13 bases between them. CDR3 length: 15 residues. Germline CDR1 SGDLS, CDR2 YYNGEE. The CDR3 loop reads CASSLRQDSNYGYTF. The CDR3 coding sequence is TGTGCCAGCAGCCTACGACAGGACTCTAACTATGGCTACACCTTC.

The chain is built from TRBV6-5 and TRBJ1-1; D ambiguous. V dropped 6 bases and J dropped 5 bases, with 16 bases sitting between them. Germline V gene sequence: CDR1 MNHEY, CDR2 SVGAGI. The CDR3 loop spans 14 amino acids. The DNA of the CDR3 is TGTGCCAGCAGGGAGGGTTCGCTAAATACTGAAGCTTTCTTT. Its protein product is CASREGSLNTEAFF.

This chain joins TRBV7-3 and TRBJ2-1; 9 nucleotides line up with TRBD2. CDR1 is SGHTA, CDR2 FQGTGA, per germline. CDR3 size: 15 residues. V shed 3 bases and J 1 base; nucleotides not matched to a gene: 1. CDR3 residues: CASSFSGGSYNEQFF. The CDR3 nucleotides read TGTGCCAGCAGCTTTAGCGGGGGATCCTACAATGAGCAGTTCTTC.

This clone has a single count. V is TRBV5-1 and J is TRBJ1-2, with D hard to call. Germline CDR1 reads SGHRS; CDR2 reads YFSETQ. V lost 0 bases and J lost 4, with 13 bases in between. The length of the CDR3 is 15 residues. CDR3 in amino acids: CASSLGSLGGYGYTF. The CDR3, as DNA: TGCGCCAGCAGCTTGGGGAGCCTGGGAGGCTATGGCTACACCTTC.

At least ten counts were recorded for this clone. This CDR3 is CASSSNPGYEQYF. In DNA form, the CDR3 reads TGTGCCAGCAGCTCCAATCCGGGCTACGAGCAGTACTTC. The V gene is TRBV5-5, the J gene TRBJ2-7; D is unresolved. CDR1 and CDR2 (germline): SGHKS, YYEKEE (reference sequence). V gave up 3 bases and J gave up 3 bases, with 10 bases separating them. The CDR3 loop spans 13 amino acids. The whole variable domain, filled in from reference TRBV5-5 and TRBJ2-7, reads DAGVTQSPTHLIKTRGQQVTLRCSPISGHKSVSWYQQVLGQGPQFIFQYYEKEERGRGNFPDRFSARQFPNYSSELNVNALLLGDSALYLCASSSNPGYEQYFGPGTRLTVT.

The chain combines TRBV7-9 with TRBJ2-2; D uncertain. Trimming removed 2 bases at V and 4 bases at J, with 8 bases between. The CDR3 totals 14 residues. Germline values: CDR1 SEHNR, CDR2 FQNEAQ (reference sequence). The CDR3 here is CASSLLEPTGELFF. The CDR3 region has the DNA TGTGCCAGCAGCTTATTAGAACCCACCGGGGAGCTGTTTTTT.

The chain couples TRBV6-1 to TRBJ1-5; the D gene is possibly TRBD1 (6 bases). The CDR3 length is 15 residues. Germline V lookup: CDR1 MNHNS, CDR2 SASEGT. Trimming took off 3 bases at V and 4 bases at J, with 13 bases between the two ends. The CDR3 nucleotides read TGTGCCAGCAGTGAGTATAGACAGGATAATCAGCCCCAGCATTTT. It is translated as CASSEYRQDNQPQHF.

This clone was observed a handful of times. J is TRBJ1-1 and V is TRBV5-1; 7 nucleotides agree with TRBD1. Germline CDR1 is SGHRS and CDR2 is YFSETQ. CDR3 length: 13 residues. J gave up 5 bases and V 3 bases, and 4 bases lay outside the gene matches. CDR3 in amino acids: CASSWTGDTEAFF. The CDR3 DNA reads as TGCGCCAGCAGCTGGACAGGAGATACTGAAGCTTTCTTT.

J is TRBJ2-7 and V is TRBV6-1; weak D call: TRBD2 (7 bases). Deletions cut 8 bases from V and 6 bases from J, with 14 bases between. The germline CDR1 and CDR2 sequences are MNHNS and SASEGT. The CDR3 has 12 residues. CDR3 coding DNA: TGTGCCAGCGGACTCCGGGGGGCCGAGCAGTACTTC. The encoded protein is CASGLRGAEQYF.

This clone has a single count. The chain joins TRBV7-3 to TRBJ1-1, with 7 bases fitting TRBD1. Trimming took 2 bases from V and 3 from J; bases not matched to a gene: 3. CDR1 and CDR2 (germline): SGHTA, FQGTGA. The CDR3 consists of 14 residues. The CDR3: CASSLRQGHTEAFF. The CDR3 nucleotides are TGTGCCAGCAGCTTACGACAGGGCCACACTGAAGCTTTCTTT.

The chain links TRBV19 to TRBJ1-2, with D perhaps matching TRBD1 (5 bases). Trimming took off 4 bases at V and 2 bases at J, with 11 bases between the two ends. Looked up from germline, CDR1 is LNHDA and CDR2 is SQIVND (reference sequence). The CDR3 contains 14 residues. Written as DNA, the CDR3 is TGTGCCAGTAGTAAAGAAAAGGGGAACTATGGCTACACCTTC. It is translated as CASSKEKGNYGYTF.

The chain employs TRBV7-2 and TRBJ1-6, with 7 bases matching TRBD1. CDR1 and CDR2 (germline): SGHTA, FQGNSA. The J segment lost 2 bases and the V segment lost 0 bases, leaving 4 bases of the junction unmatched. This CDR3 spans 17 amino acids. CDR3 nucleotide sequence: TGTGCCAGCAGCTTAGCGGTTGGGACAGCCTATAATTCACCCCTCCACTTT. Translated: CASSLAVGTAYNSPLHF.

The V and J genes are TRBV28 and TRBJ1-1, with D unresolved. CDR1 is MDHEN, CDR2 SYDVKM, per germline. Trimming cost V 8 bases and J 3 bases, with 7 bases left between them. The CDR3 has 11 residues. The CDR3 reads CASWEDTEAFF. In DNA form, the CDR3 reads TGTGCCAGCTGGGAGGACACTGAAGCTTTCTTT.

This rearrangement joins TRBV5-1 to TRBJ2-5, with 8 bases aligning to TRBD1. The last part of the DNA fits TRBJ2-7 better; the J call may be wrong. The CDR3 is made up of 14 amino acids. The germline CDR1 and CDR2 sequences are SGHRS and YFSETQ. CDR3 nucleotide sequence: TGCGCCAGCAGCTCCGGACAGGGTGGATACGAGCAGTACTTC. This codes for CASSSGQGGYEQYF.

This rearrangement joins TRBV9 to TRBJ2-3; a weak D match, TRBD2 (6 bases). CDR3 length: 15 residues. Germline V gene lookup returns CDR1 SGDLS and CDR2 YYNGEE. Deletions cut 0 bases from V and 1 base from J, with 9 bases between. The CDR3 spells CASSVGTTRTDTQYF. The CDR3 DNA is TGTGCCAGCAGCGTAGGGACTACCCGCACAGATACGCAGTATTTT.

The rearrangement joins TRBV15 to TRBJ2-7; D is uncertain. V lost 0 bases to trimming and J lost 4 bases, with 4 bases between them. CDR1 and CDR2 from the germline V gene are LNHNV and YYDKDF (reference sequence). The CDR3 loop spans 12 amino acids. As DNA, the CDR3 is TGTGCCACCAGCAGAGATGAGTACGAGCAGTACTTC. Translated, it gives CATSRDEYEQYF. The full variable domain, in which reference TRBV15 and TRBJ2-7 provide the parts outside the CDR3, is DAMVIQNPRYQVTQFGKPVTLSCSQTLNHNVMYWYQQKSSQAPKLLFHYYDKDFNNEADTPDNFQSRRPNTSFCFLDIRSPGLGDTAMYLCATSRDEYEQYFGPGTRLTVT.